Sequencing of this TCR beta chain was carried out in a study of OX40 agonist ivuxolimab in advanced cancers. On the study more broadly: The study treated patients with ivuxolimab, an agonistic anti-OX40 (CD134) antibody. Therapy given before enrollment (anti-PD-1, anti-PD-L1 or anti-CTLA-4) was allowed, and 40% to 50% had some.

Trimming shortened V by 1 base and J by 6 bases, and 6 bases separated the two germline ends. Per the germline V gene, CDR1 is PRHDT and CDR2 is FYEKMQ (reference sequence). CDR3 length equals 13 residues. Method: immunoSEQ multiplex PCR; TCRdb's copy keeps in-frame clones and lacks some. Among some 45,000 clones listed, 89% were seen once. To note about this clone: The target antigen is unknown.

Overall study findings and caveats: There was clonal expansion of CD4+ and CD8+ blood T cells by week 6 at 0.1 to 3.0 mg/kg. Among T cells, CD8+ cells averaged more expanded clones than CD4+ cells.

This clonotype was obtained from an adult with an advanced solid tumor such as melanoma, head and neck, liver or kidney cancer. The genes are TRBV13 and TRBJ2-2, with D possibly called TRBD1 or TRBD2 (5 bases each). This specimen was CD4+ or CD8+ T cells sorted from blood, taken in a trial of the OX40 agonist ivuxolimab. In nucleotides, the CDR3 is TGTGCCAGCAGCTTAGAGGGACCCGGGGAGCTGTTTTTT. Amino acid sequence: CASSLEGPGELFF.